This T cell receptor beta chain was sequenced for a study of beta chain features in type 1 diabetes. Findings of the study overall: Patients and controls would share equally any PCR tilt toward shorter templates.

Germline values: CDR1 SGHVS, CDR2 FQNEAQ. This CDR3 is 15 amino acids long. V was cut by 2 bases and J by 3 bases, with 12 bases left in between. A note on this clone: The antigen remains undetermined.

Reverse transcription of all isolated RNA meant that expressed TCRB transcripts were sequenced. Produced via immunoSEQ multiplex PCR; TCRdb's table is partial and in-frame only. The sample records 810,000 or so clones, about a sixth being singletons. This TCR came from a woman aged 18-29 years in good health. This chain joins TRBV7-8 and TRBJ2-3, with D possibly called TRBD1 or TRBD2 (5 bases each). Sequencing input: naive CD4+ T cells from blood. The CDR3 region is CASSLKRGATDTQYF. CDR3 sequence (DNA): TGTGCCAGCAGCTTAAAGAGGGGCGCGACAGATACGCAGTATTTT.